A selection of T cell receptor beta chains follows, all from one sample in a study of post-analysis software for immune sequencing data. TCRdb reprocessed the PCR reads with MiXCR, giving one entry per CDR3 protein. The sample lists hundreds of thousands of distinct CDR3 sequences, 25% to 30% seen once, with more than 0.45% in the top ten. The specimen was blood. The receptors originated from a girl aged 10 to 17 with multiple sclerosis. Both conserved end residues are part of each CDR3. A D gene is named only where the DNA matches it firmly. A row's size may be missing; if present it is once, few, many or a size class.

clone size,D gene,V gene,J gene,CDR3 DNA,CDR3 protein
NA,NA,TRBV20-1,TRBJ2-1,TGCAGTGCTAGTCCCAAAGCCCCCGGGGTGGGCAGTGAGCAGTTCTTC,CSASPKAPGVGSEQFF
NA,NA,TRBV7-2,TRBJ1-2,TGTGCCAGCAGCCCGACAGCGCTAGGGCGCTATGGCTACACCTTC,CASSPTALGRYGYTF
many,NA,TRBV6-5,TRBJ1-1,TGTGCCAGCAGTTACTCAGTGAACACTGAAGCTTTCTTT,CASSYSVNTEAFF
many,NA,TRBV20-1,TRBJ2-4,TGCAGTGCTAGGGGGGCCAATCGGAACATTCAGTACTTC,CSARGANRNIQYF
few,NA,TRBV12-3/TRBV12-4,TRBJ2-2,TGTGCCAGCAGTTTTAAGCTAGGGGGAGGCGGGGAGCTGTTTTTT,CASSFKLGGGGELFF
NA,TRBD2,TRBV7-2,TRBJ2-7,TGTGCCAGCAGCGTTGAGGTCCGGACTAGCTCCTACGAGCAGTACTTC,CASSVEVRTSSYEQYF
NA,NA,TRBV28,TRBJ2-1,TGTGCCAGCAGCCCCCCGGGGCGACCTACCTACAATGGGCAGTTCTTC,CASSPPGRPTYNGQFF
few,NA,TRBV5-1,TRBJ2-5,TGCGCCAGCAGCCCTCCACCGGAAGAGACCCAGTACTTC,CASSPPPEETQYF
NA,NA,TRBV29-1,TRBJ2-2,TGCAGCGTTGTTGGGGCGGGAAGGAACACCGGGGAGCTGTTTTTT,CSVVGAGRNTGELFF
many,NA,TRBV7-2,TRBJ1-2,TGTGCCAGCAGCTCCGCCGGCTATGGCTACACCTTC,CASSSAGYGYTF
NA,NA,TRBV18,TRBJ1-5,TGTGCCAGCTCACCAAGCAAATTCGGGGCAAATCAGCCCCAGCATTTT,CASSPSKFGANQPQHF
once,NA,TRBV20-1,TRBJ2-2,TGCAGTGCTAGAGATGGGACAACGAGGGGGGAGCTGTTTTTT,CSARDGTTRGELFF
NA,NA,TRBV6-1,TRBJ2-4,TGTGCCAGCAGTGAAGCGCTTCGGCTCCTTCAGTACTTC,CASSEALRLLQYF
NA,TRBD1,TRBV7-9,TRBJ1-6,TGTGCCAGCAGCCCACGGAACAGGGGTGCAGGATCACCCCTCCACTTT,CASSPRNRGAGSPLHF
NA,TRBD1,TRBV15,TRBJ1-2,TGTGCCACCAGCAGATCACGGGACAGCCACTATGGCTACACCTTC,CATSRSRDSHYGYTF
few,NA,TRBV20-1,TRBJ2-1,TGCAGTGCTAGAGCCCCCGGGACCTACAATGAGCAGTTCTTC,CSARAPGTYNEQFF
many,NA,TRBV4-1,TRBJ1-5,TGCGCCAGCAGTAGCAGAGGTTATAGCAATCAGCCCCAGCATTTT,CASSSRGYSNQPQHF
few,NA,TRBV7-2,TRBJ2-7,TGTGCCTGCAGCACGGCCCCCGGGACCGCCTACGAGCAGTACTTC,CACSTAPGTAYEQYF
many,NA,TRBV29-1,TRBJ1-2,TGCAGCGTTCACAGGAGGGACTATGGCTACACCTTC,CSVHRRDYGYTF
few,TRBD1,TRBV5-1,TRBJ1-1,TGCGCCAGCCGTGGGACAGGGGTGACTGAAGCTTTCTTT,CASRGTGVTEAFF
NA,TRBD2,TRBV27,TRBJ2-7,TGTGCCAGCAGTTGGACTAGCGGGGCCTACGAGCAGTACTTC,CASSWTSGAYEQYF
NA,TRBD1,TRBV20-1,TRBJ1-5,TGCAGTGCTAGAGGGATTAGGGGACAGGGCTATCAGCCCCAGCATTTT,CSARGIRGQGYQPQHF
NA,TRBD1,TRBV28,TRBJ1-2,TGTGCCAGCAGCCCCGGGGCAGGGGGCCCTAACTATGGCTACACCTTC,CASSPGAGGPNYGYTF
NA,NA,TRBV5-8,TRBJ1-6,TGTGCCAGCAGCTTGGCTGGAGGGAACAATTCACCCCTCCACTTT,CASSLAGGNNSPLHF
few,NA,TRBV11-2,TRBJ2-7,TGTGCCAGCAGCTTCGCCGACGGACGCTACGAGCAGTACTTC,CASSFADGRYEQYF
NA,NA,TRBV9,TRBJ1-1,TGTGCCAGCAGCGTAGGAGGGGAAGCGGTAAACACTGAAGCTTTCTTT,CASSVGGEAVNTEAFF
few,TRBD1,TRBV20-1,TRBJ1-6,TGCAGTGCTAGAATAGAAAGGGGACAGGGGGATTCACCCCTCCACTTT,CSARIERGQGDSPLHF
NA,NA,TRBV5-1,TRBJ1-1,TGCGCCAGCACCGGGTGGGGAGGGGCTGAAGCTTTCTTT,CASTGWGGAEAFF
NA,NA,TRBV20-1,TRBJ1-5,TGCAGTGGCCGGGTTAGCAATCAGCCCCAGCATTTT,CSGRVSNQPQHF
many,NA,TRBV4-1,TRBJ1-5,TGTGCCAGCAGCCAAGGCAATCAGCCCCAGCATTTT,CASSQGNQPQHF
NA,NA,TRBV5-1,TRBJ2-7,TGCGCCAGCAGCTTGGATTGGGGGCCGGGCGAGCAGTACTTC,CASSLDWGPGEQYF
NA,NA,TRBV9,TRBJ2-4,TGTGCCAGCAACCTCACGGACGAGTACAAAAACATTCAGTACTTC,CASNLTDEYKNIQYF
few,NA,TRBV7-9,TRBJ1-2,TGTGCCAGCACTCCCCCCGGGACACTCAACTATGGCTACACCTTC,CASTPPGTLNYGYTF
few,NA,TRBV7-9,TRBJ1-1,TGTGCCAGCAGCCCATGGGACAAGATGAACACTGAAGCTTTCTTT,CASSPWDKMNTEAFF
few,TRBD2,TRBV7-2,TRBJ2-3,TGTGCCAGCAGCTCCAGACTAGCGGGGGTCACAGATACGCAGTATTTT,CASSSRLAGVTDTQYF
few,NA,TRBV6-5,TRBJ2-3,TGTGCCAGCAGGTATCCCCTCCGGAGGACTTTCCCCCCAGATACGCAGTATTTT,CASRYPLRRTFPPDTQYF
NA,NA,TRBV15,TRBJ1-2,TGTGCCACCAGCAGAGACCCTCGGGCGCCCTATGGCTACACCTTC,CATSRDPRAPYGYTF
many,TRBD1,TRBV7-2,TRBJ2-4,TGTGCCAGCAGCTTACGGACAGGGCAAGTTCAATGGAACATTCAGTACTTC,CASSLRTGQVQWNIQYF
few,NA,TRBV20-1,TRBJ2-3,TGCAGTGCCCGGCGACTGGCCGGCACAGATACGCAGTATTTT,CSARRLAGTDTQYF
NA,TRBD2,TRBV6-6,TRBJ2-1,TGTGCCAGCAGTCCGGGACTAGGATCCTGGGAGCAGTTCTTC,CASSPGLGSWEQFF
NA,NA,TRBV29-1,TRBJ2-1,TGCAGCGTTGGTGGGGGGCGGAACAATGAGCAGTTCTTC,CSVGGGRNNEQFF
few,NA,TRBV20-1,TRBJ1-2,TGCAGTGCTAGAGAGGGTACTTTGGGCTACACCTTC,CSAREGTLGYTF
few,NA,TRBV6-6,TRBJ1-2,TGTGCCAGCAGTTTCCCGACGGGACCCTTAATCGTCGGCTACACCTTC,CASSFPTGPLIVGYTF
few,NA,TRBV11-2,TRBJ2-4,TGTGCCAGCAGCTATGGGGTTCTAGCCAAAAACATTCAGTACTTC,CASSYGVLAKNIQYF
few,TRBD1,TRBV20-1,TRBJ2-3,TGCAGTGCTGACCTCCGGGACAGAAGCACAGATACGCAGTATTTT,CSADLRDRSTDTQYF
NA,NA,TRBV20-1,TRBJ2-7,TGCAGTGCTTTCACTCCGGGTCGAGGGTCGGAGCAGTACTTC,CSAFTPGRGSEQYF
NA,TRBD1,TRBV5-5,TRBJ2-3,TGTGCCAGCAGACCGGGACAGGGCGGCACAGATACGCAGTATTTT,CASRPGQGGTDTQYF
few,NA,TRBV28,TRBJ1-2,TGTGCCAGCCTTGCAAAGGGGGGCGAGGTTCCTCCTCGGGGCTACACCTTC,CASLAKGGEVPPRGYTF
few,NA,TRBV5-1,TRBJ2-5,TGCGCCAGCAGCGCCAGGACGGAAGAGACCCAGTACTTC,CASSARTEETQYF
few,TRBD1,TRBV12-3/TRBV12-4,TRBJ1-4,TGTGCCAGCAGGGCCGGGACAGAAGAAAAACTGTTTTTT,CASRAGTEEKLFF
few,TRBD1,TRBV28,TRBJ1-2,TGTGCCTCATCCAAAGGGACAGACATACGCTATGGCTACACCTTC,CASSKGTDIRYGYTF
NA,TRBD2,TRBV20-1,TRBJ2-3,TGCAGTGCTTCTCCGGGACTAGCGGGAACAGGCACAGATACGCAGTATTTT,CSASPGLAGTGTDTQYF